This T cell receptor (beta chain) is from a study of CD8+CD57+ T cells in acquired aplastic anemia. For the study at large: Average DNA yield from sorted CD4+ and CD8+ cells was roughly 3.1 ug. Study-wide results and caveats: Some 28 sequences, all CD8+ CDR3, were shared between patients and controls.

Profiling of TCR beta VDJ combinations and CDR3 sequences used genomic DNA as template. TCRdb used MiXCR to reprocess the reads, holding one entry per CDR3 protein. The table lists around 50,000 distinct CDR3 sequences, approximately 50% of them singletons. The CDR3 covers 14 residues. Germline CDR1 reads MNHEY; CDR2 reads SVGAGI. With 4 bases removed from V and 0 bases from J, the gap between germline ends came to 9 bases. This clonotype was seen ten or more times. What it binds is unknown. Whoever was chosen for sequencing had shown CD8+CD57+ cell expansion by flow cytometry. Severe acquired aplastic anemia was present in every patient.

Sequencing input: sorted CD4+, CD8+, or CD8+CD57+ T cells (not recorded which) from PBMCs. The rearrangement uses TRBV6-5 and TRBJ2-5, with D possibly TRBD1 on 6 matching bases. The sequence was collected from a human donor with aplastic anemia. This CDR3 is CASSFRTDQETQYF. The CDR3 region has the DNA TGTGCCAGCAGTTTCCGGACAGACCAAGAGACCCAGTACTTC.